This is a list of T cell receptor beta chains from one sample in a study of T cell repertoires in cytomegalovirus infection. TCRdb ran MiXCR on the reads and lists one entry per CDR3 protein. Counted here are 630,000 or so distinct CDR3 sequences, approximately 24% occurring once; the ten biggest clones make up 7.5% to 9%. Sequenced material: CD8+ T cells from PBMCs. These receptors came from a human donor in good health (CMV status not recorded). Some clones in this sample may be carry-over from other donors' samples. The CDR3 runs from the conserved cysteine through the conserved F or W. The order of the fields is clone size, J gene, D gene, CDR3 length, V gene, CDR3 protein, CDR3 DNA. A D gene is named only where the DNA matches it firmly. A row's size may be missing; if present it is once, few, many or a size class.

>.|TRBJ1-1|.|15|TRBV7-9
CASSYLDGMNTEAFF
TGTGCCAGCAGCTACCTCGATGGGATGAACACTGAAGCTTTCTTT
>few|TRBJ1-4|.|12|TRBV7-9
CASSLSMQKLFF
TGTGCCAGCAGCTTATCTATGCAAAAACTGTTTTTT
>.|TRBJ2-7|TRBD1|15|TRBV7-6
CASSLTGVTTYEQYF
TGTGCCAGCAGCCTGACAGGGGTAACTACCTACGAGCAGTACTTC
>.|TRBJ2-2|.|15|TRBV6-6
CASSWVGPNTGELFF
TGTGCCAGCAGTTGGGTGGGGCCGAACACCGGGGAGCTGTTTTTT
>.|TRBJ1-1|TRBD1|15|TRBV5-1
CASSPRGNVNTEAFF
TGCGCCAGCAGCCCCAGGGGGAACGTGAACACTGAAGCTTTCTTT
>.|TRBJ1-5|.|13|TRBV6-5
CASSYQGGQPQHF
TGTGCCAGCAGTTACCAGGGCGGGCAGCCCCAGCATTTT
>.|TRBJ2-1|.|16|TRBV7-6
CASSHVGHEKDNEQFF
TGTGCCAGCAGCCACGTGGGCCACGAAAAAGACAATGAGCAGTTCTTC
>.|TRBJ2-3|TRBD2|20|TRBV27
CASSLSAGASGGPSTDTQYF
TGTGCCAGCAGTTTATCGGCTGGAGCTAGCGGGGGACCTAGCACAGATACGCAGTATTTT
>many|TRBJ2-7|TRBD2|16|TRBV6-1
CASSAILWGGSYEQYF
TGTGCCAGCAGTGCAATACTATGGGGGGGTTCCTACGAGCAGTACTTC
>.|TRBJ2-2|TRBD2|19|TRBV20-1
CSARLFEGLAGPHTGELFF
TGCAGTGCTAGGTTGTTCGAGGGACTAGCGGGGCCCCACACCGGGGAGCTGTTTTTT
>.|TRBJ1-2|.|16|TRBV4-1
CASSQDHAKINYGYTF
TGTGCCAGCAGCCAAGATCATGCCAAAATAAACTATGGCTACACCTTC
>few|TRBJ2-5|.|17|TRBV12-3/TRBV12-4
CASSLSMGHLGGETQYF
TGTGCCAGCAGTTTATCTATGGGCCACCTTGGGGGAGAGACCCAGTACTTC
>.|TRBJ2-2|TRBD2|18|TRBV29-1
CSVEGLAGGSSRAGELFF
TGCAGCGTTGAAGGGCTAGCGGGGGGCTCGTCGCGGGCCGGGGAGCTGTTTTTT
>.|TRBJ1-1|.|14|TRBV27
CASSFSGPLTEAFF
TGTGCCAGCAGTTTCAGCGGGCCCCTCACTGAAGCTTTCTTT
>.|TRBJ2-4|.|16|TRBV3-1
CASSPYQGTAKNIQYF
TGTGCCAGCAGCCCGTACCAGGGTACCGCCAAAAACATTCAGTACTTC
>.|TRBJ2-7|.|13|TRBV14
CASSQGWGNEQYF
TGTGCCAGCAGCCAAGGATGGGGCAACGAGCAGTACTTC
>.|TRBJ2-5|TRBD2|15|TRBV7-9
CASLPSGGYQETQYF
TGTGCTTCCCTGCCCAGCGGGGGGTACCAAGAGACCCAGTACTTC
>few|TRBJ1-6|.|16|TRBV4-3
CASSQDRSSYNSPLHF
TGCGCCAGCAGCCAAGACCGGAGCTCCTATAATTCACCCCTCCACTTT
>many|TRBJ2-1|.|17|TRBV7-6
CASSLESTSSAYNEQFF
TGTGCCAGCAGCTTAGAGTCTACTAGCAGCGCCTACAATGAGCAGTTCTTC
>.|TRBJ2-4|.|15|TRBV2
CASITSRMEENIQYF
TGTGCCAGCATCACCAGCAGGATGGAGGAAAACATTCAGTACTTC
>many|TRBJ2-1|.|14|TRBV6-2/TRBV6-3
CASSYSGFYNEQFF
TGTGCCAGCAGTTACTCGGGGTTCTACAATGAGCAGTTCTTC
>.|TRBJ1-5|.|15|TRBV28
CASADLRDTDQPQHF
TGTGCCAGCGCGGACCTCCGGGACACCGATCAGCCCCAGCATTTT
>.|TRBJ2-7|TRBD1|15|TRBV27
CASSPPGQGLQEQYF
TGTGCCAGCAGTCCCCCGGGACAGGGGCTTCAGGAGCAGTACTTC
>few|TRBJ1-1|.|13|TRBV20-1
CSARQGRRTEAFF
TGCAGTGCTAGACAGGGACGAAGAACTGAAGCTTTCTTT
>.|TRBJ2-3|TRBD2|20|TRBV4-2
CASSQTARISGGGDTDTQYF
TGTGCCAGCAGCCAAACCGCTAGAATTAGCGGGGGGGGTGACACAGATACGCAGTATTTT
>few|TRBJ2-1|.|10|TRBV7-9
CASSWGEQFF
TGTGCCAGCAGCTGGGGTGAGCAGTTCTTC
>many|TRBJ1-5|TRBD1|15|TRBV7-2
CASSLSGGARQPQHF
TGTGCCAGCAGCCTTTCAGGGGGCGCGCGACAGCCCCAGCATTTT
>.|TRBJ1-1|.|18|TRBV19
CASSIDKDLGGMNTEAFF
TGTGCCAGTAGTATTGACAAGGACCTAGGAGGGATGAACACTGAAGCTTTCTTT
>few|TRBJ2-7|.|12|TRBV11-2
CASSQAGYEQYF
TGTGCCAGCAGCCAAGCGGGCTACGAGCAGTACTTC
>.|TRBJ1-3|.|17|TRBV2
CASSEALDGFSGNTIYF
TGTGCCAGCAGTGAAGCCCTAGATGGGTTCTCTGGAAACACCATATATTTT
>few|TRBJ1-2|TRBD1|14|TRBV6-5
CASRGTGRSYGYTF
TGTGCCAGCAGAGGGACAGGGCGTTCCTATGGCTACACCTTC